This record covers a single T cell receptor beta chain. This clonotype has a handful of counts. Its antigen is unknown. Base qualities are not recorded, but no much larger clone differs from it by a single base. This entry belongs to a study of blood T cells in healthy people across ages (dated by TCRdb to between 2014 and 2017). Background for the entire study: In model experiments, template switching captured roughly one uniquely barcoded TCR beta cDNA molecule for every two T cells. Using deep sequencing normalized with unique cDNA molecular identifiers, the study measured how TCR beta repertoire diversity changes with age. Donors were grouped into four age groups: young (average approximately 16 years), middle-aged (about 40), aged (roughly 67) and long-lived (over 80). The study analyzed two additional independent replicas of 1 million unique cDNA reads from the same blood draw for two donors, one aged 18 to 30 and one aged 80 or older. Broad study findings and their caveats: The CMV infection status of donors was not known, potentially confounding age-related changes in expanded clonotypes. Estimates of total diversity based on one million sequenced T cells were regarded as lower bounds and as underestimates. Compared with the aged group, the long-lived group had more naive CD4+ T cells, fewer expanded clones and increased TCR diversity, suggesting age selection. A strong correlation was found between observed TCR beta diversity and the percentage of naive T cells measured by flow cytometry. Observed TCR beta diversity per million T cells fell roughly linearly with age, and a significant reduction was already apparent by age roughly 40. Because profiling used bulk unsorted PBMCs, naive and antigen-experienced compartments could not be compared conclusively.

Relative to germline, V is 5 bases shorter and J is 6 bases shorter, with 16 bases between their ends. The CDR3 sequence holds 14 residues, the cysteine and phenylalanine included. Only CDR3 DNA remains: 42 bases, in frame from the first base. Reading the germline V gene (reference sequence) gives CDR1 SEHNR and CDR2 FQNEAQ. The library came from 5' RACE. The listed sequencing device is Illumina HiSeq 2500. A second PCR of roughly 7 to 11 cycles was performed with a sample-barcoded 5' primer and a J-beta primer mix. Each TCR beta cDNA molecule received a unique molecular identifier from a template-switch 5' adaptor carrying 12 random nucleotides. Each sample yielded at least 2.5 million CDR3-containing paired-end reads. First-strand cDNA was synthesized from all RNA with the Mint cDNA synthesis kit, primed by a TRBC-specific oligonucleotide. After uracil-DNA glycosylase treatment, a first 18-cycle PCR used universal primers M1SS and BC2_uni_R on all cDNA. On the study's bioinformatics: Each sample was normalized by randomly selecting 1 million high-quality reads, each carrying a distinct molecular identifier. Instead of being binned into consensus sequences, reads with shared molecular identifiers were discarded. MiTCR, run with a Q25 quality threshold and the strictest error-elimination algorithm, handled CDR3 identification, clonotype clustering and error correction. A nonparametric unseen species model using Euler transformation provided a lower-bound estimate of total TCR beta diversity. The public reads were run again by TCRdb, first through fastp at Q25 and then through MiXCR, and only productive beta chains were kept. Entries that share a CDR3 protein sequence are merged under the most common genes and DNA. TCRdb's processing, not the authors', yielded these V and J calls. For this sample the table gives some 1,000,000 distinct CDR3 sequences, of which approximately 25% were detected only once. The ten largest account for about 0.8% of the sample.

Systemically healthy Caucasian individuals from Russia, 35 to 40 in total and aged about 6 to 90 years, were included as donors. Approximately 10 milliliters of peripheral blood were collected from each donor into EDTA-treated Vacutainer tubes. Ficoll-Paque density-gradient centrifugation was used to isolate PBMCs, with at least 6.5 million per sample. Total RNA was extracted from PBMCs with Trizol reagent, with at least 6 micrograms obtained per sample. For every donor, an aliquot of PBMCs went through flow cytometry to measure the percentages of naive CD45RAhigh/CD27high T cells. These same records also appear under a second study, on T cells of mothers and their children. That second publication adds: Nine systemically healthy Caucasian individuals, comprising three mothers and their six children, were included as donors. cDNA synthesis consumed the entire amount of extracted RNA, loaded at around 1.5 ug RNA in each 15 ul reaction. In the second PCR, the M1S primer added sample barcodes and 2-4 random nucleotides. Each mother yielded over 10 million TCR beta CDR3 reads and each child 3 million or so reads. TCR recombination output is similarly shaped by thymic selection in related and unrelated pairs, with a minor effect exerted by inherited differences. Normalized repertoire overlap was always found to be slightly, but never significantly, higher in related mother-child pairs than in unrelated mother-child pairs. No persistent microchimeric T cell clones were found, with a detection sensitivity of approximately 100 clones per million clonotypes. Deep NGS was used in the study to compare the TCR beta repertoires of mothers and children and to look for features that separate related mother-child pairs from unrelated individuals. Mothers averaged roughly 36 +/- 4 years of age and children averaged approximately 12 +/- 4 years. After adapter ligation was performed with NEBNext reagents, the libraries were sequenced on an Illumina HiSeq 2000 with 100+100 nt paired-end reads. Mother and child libraries were prepared a month apart and sequenced in separate runs to prevent cross-contamination. For each donor, between about 500,000 and 2,200,000 distinct TCR beta clonotypes were identified. Naive TCR beta clonotypes were estimated from low-frequency clonotypes matched to each donor's FACS-determined naive share, without sorting.

In this chain, TRBV7-9 is recombined with TRBJ1-2, and possibly TRBD1, on 6 matching bases. This TCR came from a girl aged 2-9 years in good health. The sequenced sample consisted of blood. In nucleotide form, the sequence is TGTGCCAGCAGCCACGGGGGGCGAGGTGATGGCTACACCTTC. The translation is CASSHGGRGDGYTF.